This is a list of T cell receptor beta chains from one sample in a study of glioma-infiltrating T cells. TCRdb processed the multiplex PCR reads anew with MiXCR; each CDR3 protein has one entry. The data hold under 150,000 distinct CDR3 sequences, with approximately 39% observed a single time. Sequenced: glioma tissue, nonneoplastic brain tissue, or PBMCs (not recorded which). These receptors were collected from a human donor with low-grade glioma or glioblastoma, undergoing nonglioma brain surgery, or in good health (not recorded which). Both conserved end residues are part of each CDR3. The D gene is left open where the match is weak. Clone size appears in some rows only: once, few, many, or a class for an expanded clone.

V	J	D	size	CDR3	DNA
TRBV7-2	TRBJ1-1	TRBD1	few	CASSLGTGRPEAFF	TGTGCCAGCAGCTTAGGGACAGGGAGGCCTGAAGCTTTCTTT
TRBV4-1	TRBJ2-1	-	-	CASSQTRTAYNEQFF	TGCGCCAGCAGCCAGACCCGGACAGCCTACAATGAGCAGTTCTTC
TRBV7-2	TRBJ2-7	-	-	CASGTGLSYEQYF	TGTGCCAGTGGAACAGGGCTTTCCTACGAGCAGTACTTC
TRBV4-1	TRBJ1-2	TRBD1	-	CASSQEEGGTGNGYTF	TGCGCCAGCAGCCAAGAGGAAGGCGGGACAGGGAATGGCTACACCTTC
TRBV5-4	TRBJ2-7	TRBD1	-	CAMGDRAIHEQYF	TGTGCCATGGGGGACAGGGCAATACACGAGCAGTACTTC
TRBV2	TRBJ1-2	TRBD1	-	CASKGQGVIGYTF	TGTGCCAGCAAGGGGCAGGGGGTAATTGGCTACACCTTC
TRBV6-1	TRBJ2-7	-	medium-sized	CASSVGRIYEQYF	TGTGCCAGCAGTGTTGGGCGGATCTACGAGCAGTACTTC
TRBV27	TRBJ2-1	TRBD2	-	CASTPGGGYNEQFF	TGTGCCAGCACTCCGGGGGGGGGTTACAATGAGCAGTTCTTC
TRBV7-6	TRBJ1-1	TRBD1	few	CASSLAQGQGVTNTEAFF	TGTGCCAGCAGCTTAGCGCAGGGACAGGGTGTGACGAACACTGAAGCTTTCTTT
TRBV5-4	TRBJ1-1	-	-	CASSVLNTEAFF	TGTGCCAGCAGCGTCCTAAACACTGAAGCTTTCTTT
TRBV27	TRBJ2-7	TRBD1	-	CASRSTGKEYEQYF	TGTGCCAGCAGATCGACAGGGAAAGAGTACGAGCAGTACTTC
TRBV6-1	TRBJ1-1	-	many	CASSHTNTEAFF	TGTGCCAGCAGTCACACGAACACTGAAGCTTTCTTT
TRBV7-2	TRBJ2-3	-	many	CASSLEGSTDTQYF	TGTGCCAGCAGCTTAGAAGGCAGCACAGATACGCAGTATTTT
TRBV29-1	TRBJ2-7	-	few	CSVEVPRDTSYEQYF	TGCAGCGTTGAAGTCCCCCGGGACACCTCCTACGAGCAGTACTTC
TRBV24-1	TRBJ2-1	-	few	CATSDPSGGGENEQFF	TGTGCCACCAGTGACCCCTCCGGAGGGGGGGAGAATGAGCAGTTCTTC
TRBV28	TRBJ1-1	TRBD1	many	CASILGGIMNTEAFF	TGTGCCAGCATATTAGGGGGCATAATGAACACTGAAGCTTTCTTT
TRBV4-2	TRBJ2-2	-	-	CASSQDGGTGELFF	TGTGCCAGCAGCCAAGATGGAGGGACCGGGGAGCTGTTTTTT
TRBV10-3	TRBJ1-2	-	few	CAISQHPESDGYTF	TGTGCCATCTCCCAACACCCCGAAAGTGATGGCTACACCTTC